Listed here are 10 T cell receptor beta chains from one sample, sequenced in a study of shared clonotypes between healthy human individuals. Profiling relied on immunoSEQ multiplex PCR, and the TCRdb table lists in-frame clones only, not all of them. The profile shows roughly 890,000 clones, 90% to 95% of them singletons. CD8 cells regarded as naive lacked CD45RO, were positively chosen for CCR7, and omitted terminally differentiated effector memory CD45RA+ cells. Sequencing input: naive CD8+ T cells sorted from blood. The receptors come from a man aged 25-45 years in good health.

In DNA form, the CDR3 reads TGTGCCAGCAGCTTAAAAAAGGGACACATCTACGAGCAGTACTTC. It specifies CASSLKKGHIYEQYF. V gene TRBV7-9 combines with J gene TRBJ2-7; the D gene is possibly TRBD1 (6 bases). Trimming shortened V by 2 bases and J by 3 bases, and 14 bases separated the two germline ends. Germline assignment: CDR1 SEHNR and CDR2 FQNEAQ (reference sequence). The CDR3 is 15 amino acids.

The V call is TRBV14, the J call TRBJ2-4; D is perhaps TRBD2 (5 bases). The germline V gene has CDR1 SGHDN and CDR2 FVKESK. The CDR3 has 16 amino acids. The V end lost 1 base, the J end lost 7 bases, and 17 bases lay between the germline ends. CDR3 protein: CASSQGAAGGGNIQYF. The CDR3 region has the DNA TGTGCCAGCAGCCAAGGGGCCGCGGGCGGTGGTAACATTCAGTACTTC. The full variable domain, with the rest looked up from reference TRBV14 and TRBJ2-4, is EAGVTQFPSHSVIEKGQTVTLRCDPISGHDNLYWYRRVMGKEIKFLLHFVKESKQDESGMPNNRFLAERTGGTYSTLKVQPAELEDSGVYFCASSQGAAGGGNIQYFGAGTRLSVL.

The V and J genes are TRBV6-4 and TRBJ2-4; 7 bases match TRBD1. The V gene's germline CDR1 is MRHNA and CDR2 SNTAGT. CDR3 length: 16 residues. V shed 6 bases, J shed 1 base, and the junction held 9 bases outside the gene matches. The CDR3 DNA reads TGTGCCAGCAGGGACAGGCAAGATGGGGCCAAAAACATTCAGTACTTC. Protein sequence: CASRDRQDGAKNIQYF.

This sequence joins TRBV5-1 and TRBJ2-7, with D uncertain. This CDR3 has 11 residues. CDR1 and CDR2 from the germline V gene are SGHRS and YFSETQ. The germline V and J ends were trimmed by 4 bases and 2 bases, with 4 bases remaining between them. Written as DNA, the CDR3 is TGCGCCAGCAGCGGTCCCTACGAGCAGTACTTC. Its protein product is CASSGPYEQYF.

The chain recombines TRBV11-1 with TRBJ1-1; D is possibly TRBD1 (6 bases). The V gene's germline CDR1 is SGHAT and CDR2 FQDESV (reference sequence). The CDR3 loop spans 15 amino acids. With 3 bases removed from V and 6 bases from J, the gap between germline ends came to 17 bases. CDR3 DNA: TGTGCCAGCAGCTTTCCCGGGACAAACCTTCCTGAAGCTTTCTTT. Encoded protein: CASSFPGTNLPEAFF.

The chain joins TRBV7-9 to TRBJ1-4; no clear D gene. The CDR3 is 17 amino acids. Germline V gene data show CDR1 as SEHNR and CDR2 as FQNEAQ (reference sequence). V shed 1 base and J shed 0 bases, with 12 bases lying between them. CDR3 DNA sequence: TGTGCCAGCAGCTTAGACCGGGCGGGATCAACTAATGAAAAACTGTTTTTT. Its protein is CASSLDRAGSTNEKLFF.

This clone was recorded only once. This chain connects TRBV5-1 to TRBJ2-5; D is possibly TRBD2 (5 bases). V lost 7 bases and J lost 4, with 14 bases in between. CDR1 SGHRS and CDR2 YFSETQ come from the germline V gene. The CDR3 extends over 13 amino acids. The DNA for the CDR3 is TGCGCCAGCCACCGAGACTATCGAGAGACCCAGTACTTC. Amino acids: CASHRDYRETQYF.

The V and J genes are TRBV10-2 and TRBJ1-1; D is perhaps TRBD1 (6 bases). The CDR3 loop spans 12 amino acids. Trimming took off 10 bases at V and 8 bases at J, with 17 bases between the two ends. Germline loops: CDR1 WSHSY, CDR2 SAAADI. The CDR3 sequence is CAISDRPGEAFF. CDR3 coding DNA: TGCGCCATTTCAGACAGGCCTGGGGAAGCTTTCTTT.

This rearrangement joins TRBV5-4 to TRBJ1-3; weak D call: TRBD1 (6 bases). V shed 4 bases and J shed 4 bases, with 15 bases lying between them. Germline CDR1 is SGHNT and CDR2 is YYREEE (reference sequence). This CDR3 region has 15 residues. The CDR3 here is CASSVQGSQGNTIYF. The CDR3 DNA reads TGTGCCAGCAGCGTACAGGGTTCGCAAGGAAACACCATATATTTT.

The CDR3 DNA follows: TGTGCCAGCAGCATACGGGAGGGGGACAATGAGCAGTTCTTC. Amino acids: CASSIREGDNEQFF. The V gene is TRBV7-9, the J gene TRBJ2-1; 8 bases agree with TRBD2. Germline trimming cut 5 bases from V and 5 bases from J; bases unmatched to any gene: 5. CDR1 is SEHNR and CDR2 is FQNEAQ in the germline V gene (reference sequence). This CDR3 is 14 amino acids long.